One and the same sample provided the 27 T cell receptor beta chains below, sequenced in a study of blood T cells in healthy people across ages. Primed by a sample-barcoded 5' primer and a J-beta primer mix, a second PCR proceeded for about 7 to 12 cycles. TCRdb re-analysed the 5' RACE reads in MiXCR, keeping a single row per CDR3 protein. The table shows about 540,000 distinct CDR3 sequences, with about 24% occurring only once. These data were also filed under a second study, of T cells of mothers and their children.

Input material: blood. The receptors come from a boy aged 10-17 years in good health.

This chain connects TRBV7-6 to TRBJ2-3, with D unresolved. The germline CDR1 and CDR2 sequences are SGHVS and FNYEAQ. The CDR3 extends over 14 amino acids. The V end was cut by 3 bases, the J end by 6 bases, with 13 bases between. The CDR3 loop is CASSLMGFRDTQYF. CDR3 coding DNA: TGTGCCAGCAGCTTGATGGGGTTCAGGGATACGCAGTATTTT.

The chain recombines TRBV9 with TRBJ2-7, with a weak D call TRBD2 (6 bases). The CDR3 contains 13 residues. The germline V gene has CDR1 SGDLS and CDR2 YYNGEE. Trimming removed 4 bases from V and 7 bases from J, with 15 bases in between. The CDR3 nucleotides read TGTGCCAGCAGCTTAGAGACTAGTCGGGAGCAGTACTTC. Translation: CASSLETSREQYF. Full variable domain (rest looked up from reference TRBV9 and TRBJ2-7): DSGVTQTPKHLITATGQRVTLRCSPRSGDLSVYWYQQSLDQGLQFLIQYYNGEERAKGNILERFSAQQFPDLHSELNLSSLELGDSALYFCASSLETSREQYFGPGTRLTVT.

The chain couples TRBV6-2 or TRBV6-3 to TRBJ2-5; a weak D match, TRBD1 (5 bases). The end of the DNA is better explained by TRBJ2-7, so the J call may be wrong. Germline CDR1 MNHEY, CDR2 SVGEGT. The CDR3 covers 13 residues. The CDR3 DNA sequence: TGTGCCAGCAGTTACAACCAGGGTCGCGAGCAGTACTTC. Translation gives CASSYNQGREQYF.

This clonotype was counted between two and nine times. J is TRBJ2-6 and V is TRBV4-2, with 7 bases aligning to TRBD1. CDR3 length: 17 amino acids. Unmatched junction bases numbered 7, after V lost 0 bases and J lost 5 bases. Germline-derived CDR1 and CDR2 are LGHNA and YNFKEQ. CDR3 nucleotide sequence: TGTGCCAGCAGCCAAGAAGAGGGGGCTTGGAGGGCCAACGTCCTGACTTTC. Encoded protein: CASSQEEGAWRANVLTF.

Note on this clonotype: An end of the junction does not agree with germline; a read error may underlie this. The V call is TRBV6-5, the J call TRBJ2-5, with D unresolved. The CDR3 consists of 12 residues. CDR1 and CDR2 (germline): MNHEY, SVGAGI. The CDR3 reads CASRYSGETQYF. The CDR3 DNA follows: TGTGCCAGCAGGTACTCGGGTGAGACCCAGTACTTC.

The chain uses TRBV5-1 and TRBJ2-3, with 12 nucleotides matching TRBD2. CDR3 length equals 16 residues. J was trimmed by 4 bases and V by 0 bases; bases with no gene match: 3. In germline, CDR1 is SGHRS, CDR2 YFSETQ. The CDR3 reads CASSLARLAGADTQYF. The DNA for the CDR3 is TGCGCCAGCAGCTTGGCCCGACTAGCGGGGGCAGATACGCAGTATTTT.

This chain joins TRBV10-3 and TRBJ2-5; TRBD1 matches 7 bases. V shed 6 bases and J 1 base; nucleotides not matched to a gene: 5. The V gene's germline CDR1 is ENHRY and CDR2 SYGVKD. This CDR3 region has 14 residues. CDR3 sequence: CAISGQEGQETQYF. The CDR3 DNA follows: TGTGCCATCAGCGGACAGGAAGGCCAAGAGACCCAGTACTTC.

The V gene is TRBV12-5, the J gene TRBJ1-2; the D is unclear. CDR1 is LGHNT, CDR2 FRNRAP, per germline. CDR3 length: 14 amino acids. With 3 bases removed from V and 5 bases from J, the gap between germline ends came to 13 bases. This CDR3 reads CASGFPGRRYGYTF. As DNA, the CDR3 is TGTGCTAGTGGTTTTCCCGGGAGACGATATGGCTACACCTTC.

The genes are TRBV29-1 and TRBJ1-2; 8 positions match TRBD1. V gave up 4 bases and J gave up 4 bases; unmatched junction bases: 2. The CDR3 contains 12 residues. Per germline, CDR1 SQVTM and CDR2 ANQGSEA. The CDR3 sequence is CSVGDRSYGYTF. The CDR3 nucleotides read TGCAGCGTTGGGGACAGGTCCTATGGCTACACCTTC.

The chain recombines TRBV7-9 with TRBJ1-5, with D uncertain. Deletions cut 4 bases from V and 11 bases from J, with 15 bases between. The germline V gene has CDR1 SEHNR and CDR2 FQNEAQ (reference sequence). This CDR3 is built from 13 residues. The CDR3 sequence: CASSSSWGEAQHF. DNA for the CDR3: TGTGCCAGCAGCTCGAGCTGGGGTGAGGCCCAGCATTTT. Combining the CDR3 with reference TRBV7-9 and TRBJ1-5 gives the whole variable domain DTGVSQNPRHKITKRGQNVTFRCDPISEHNRLYWYRQTLGQGPEFLTYFQNEAQLEKSRLLSDRFSAERPKGSFSTLEIQRTEQGDSAMYLCASSSSWGEAQHFGDGTRLSIL.

The chain is built from TRBV20-1 and TRBJ2-3; TRBD2 matches 12 bases. Germline CDR1 DFQATT, CDR2 SNEGSKA (reference sequence). The V segment lost 1 base and the J segment 6 bases; nucleotides outside the gene matches: 20. This CDR3 spans 20 amino acids. The CDR3 DNA is TGCAGTGCTAGAGGAGGGACAGGACTAGCGGGGACGTTGGAGGGGGATACGCAGTATTTT. Amino acid sequence: CSARGGTGLAGTLEGDTQYF.

This clonotype was counted only a few times. This chain uses TRBV11-2 with TRBJ2-7; no reliable D call. Deletions cut 4 bases from V and 6 bases from J, with 13 bases between. Germline V lookup: CDR1 SGHAT, CDR2 FQNNGV. The CDR3 is made up of 13 amino acids. The CDR3 loop reads CASSSPVGTEQYF. In nucleotides, the CDR3 is TGTGCCAGCAGCTCCCCCGTGGGAACCGAGCAGTACTTC.

This clonotype came up a few times. V is TRBV29-1 and J is TRBJ2-1, with 8 bases fitting TRBD2. J was trimmed by 8 bases and V by 4 bases; bases with no gene match: 13. Germline V gives CDR1 SQVTM, CDR2 ANQGSEA. The CDR3 loop spans 15 amino acids. In nucleotides, the CDR3 is TGCAGCGTTGGCCCCCCCTCCGGGGGGGCGTATGAGCAGTTCTTC. Amino acids: CSVGPPSGGAYEQFF.

This clonotype occurred a few times. The chain joins TRBV20-1 to TRBJ1-5, with a weak D call TRBD1 (6 bases). V shed 3 bases and J shed 2 bases, with 20 bases lying between them. Germline V CDR1 and CDR2: DFQATT, SNEGSKA (reference sequence). The CDR3 runs 17 residues. CDR3 sequence: CSARVLNGGAGNQPQHF. Written as DNA, the CDR3 is TGCAGTGCTAGGGTCCTAAATGGGGGCGCGGGCAATCAGCCCCAGCATTTT.

This clonotype was observed at least ten times. The rearrangement uses TRBV12-3 or TRBV12-4 and TRBJ1-3, with D possibly matching TRBD1 (6 bases). The CDR3 is made up of 16 amino acids. The V gene lost 5 bases and the J gene lost 2 bases, with 16 bases spanning the gap. This CDR3 reads CASSLPGAYPGNTIYF. The CDR3 DNA reads as TGTGCCAGCAGTCTTCCAGGGGCGTACCCTGGAAACACCATATATTTT.

This clonotype was detected only a few times. The V call is TRBV10-3, the J call TRBJ2-5, with TRBD2 matching 7 bases. The better agreement between TRBJ2-1 and the DNA end casts doubt on the J call. In germline, CDR1 is ENHRY, CDR2 SYGVKD. The CDR3 has 18 residues. CDR3 nucleotide sequence: TGTGCCATCAGTGAGGGTGCGGGAGTCGGACCTGGTTGGAATGAGCAGTTCTTC. Its protein is CAISEGAGVGPGWNEQFF.

The chain links TRBV7-9 to TRBJ1-1, with a possible D match to TRBD1 (5 bases). The CDR3 has 12 amino acids. The germline gives CDR1 SEHNR, CDR2 FQNEAQ (reference sequence). Trimming took off 7 bases at V and 6 bases at J, with 12 bases between the two ends. The CDR3 region is CASTVGGAEAFF. CDR3 in DNA: TGTGCCAGCACCGTGGGGGGGGCTGAAGCTTTCTTT. The whole variable domain, filled in from reference TRBV7-9 and TRBJ1-1, reads DTGVSQNPRHKITKRGQNVTFRCDPISEHNRLYWYRQTLGQGPEFLTYFQNEAQLEKSRLLSDRFSAERPKGSFSTLEIQRTEQGDSAMYLCASTVGGAEAFFGQGTRLTVV.

A few counts support this clonotype. This chain connects TRBV28 to TRBJ2-5; 9 bases align to TRBD1. Germline V gene sequence: CDR1 MDHEN, CDR2 SYDVKM. V gave up 3 bases and J gave up 5 bases; unmatched junction bases: 10. The CDR3 has 16 amino acids. CDR3 amino acids: CASSFDYRGQVETQYF. CDR3 DNA: TGTGCCAGCAGTTTCGACTACAGGGGGCAAGTGGAGACCCAGTACTTC. Full variable domain (outside the CDR3, taken from reference TRBV28 and TRBJ2-5): DVKVTQSSRYLVKRTGEKVFLECVQDMDHENMFWYRQDPGLGLRLIYFSYDVKMKEKGDIPEGYSVSREKKERFSLILESASTNQTSMYLCASSFDYRGQVETQYFGPGTRLLVL.

This clonotype has more than one count but fewer than ten. V usage is TRBV20-1 and J usage is TRBJ2-7; D uncertain. CDR3 size: 14 residues. V lost 0 bases, J lost 8 bases, and 17 bases lay in between. Germline values: CDR1 DFQATT, CDR2 SNEGSKA (reference sequence). This chain's CDR3 is CSARDSRAAKKQYF. As DNA, the CDR3 is TGCAGTGCTAGAGATTCACGGGCTGCTAAGAAGCAGTACTTC.

This clonotype was recorded a few times. V usage is TRBV28 and J usage is TRBJ2-3; maybe TRBD1 (5 bases). Germline-derived CDR1 and CDR2 are MDHEN and SYDVKM. The CDR3 is 13 residues long. Trimming removed 11 bases at V and 3 bases at J, with 15 bases between. CDR3 coding DNA: TGTGCCGGACGAGAACAGGAAACAGATACGCAGTATTTT. Protein product: CAGREQETDTQYF.

V gene TRBV29-1 combines with J gene TRBJ2-4; D might be TRBD1 or TRBD2, each matching 5 bases. Per germline, CDR1 SQVTM and CDR2 ANQGSEA. V gave up 5 bases and J gave up 2 bases, with 13 bases separating them. CDR3 length equals 14 residues. CDR3 protein: CSVLRDGTKNIQYF. The CDR3 DNA follows: TGCAGCGTTCTGAGGGACGGAACCAAAAACATTCAGTACTTC.

The chain recombines TRBV7-9 with TRBJ2-5; D not certain. The J call may be incorrect, as the DNA end agrees better with TRBJ2-1. Per the germline V gene, CDR1 is SEHNR and CDR2 is FQNEAQ (reference sequence). The CDR3 extends over 14 amino acids. CDR3 region: CASSLGTRPNEQFF. The CDR3, as DNA: TGTGCCAGCAGCTTGGGTACCCGGCCCAATGAGCAGTTCTTC.

The chain employs TRBV10-3 and TRBJ2-2; 7 bases are a match to TRBD1. J lost 7 bases, V lost 2 bases, and 19 bases had no gene match. This CDR3 comprises 19 residues. Germline CDR1 and CDR2: ENHRY and SYGVKD. In DNA form, the CDR3 reads TGTGCCATCAGTGAGGCCTCTACTACGGACAGGCCCCGCGGCGGGGAGCTGTTTTTT. Translation: CAISEASTTDRPRGGELFF.

This clonotype was seen more than once but under ten times. The CDR3 DNA reads TGTGCCAGCAGCCTCGGGGTCGGCACAGATACGCAGTATTTT. Protein sequence: CASSLGVGTDTQYF. The chain employs TRBV3-1 and TRBJ2-3, with a weak D call TRBD2 (5 bases). The CDR3 runs to 14 residues. The germline CDR1 and CDR2 sequences are LGHDT and YNNKEL (reference sequence). V was pared by 4 bases and J by 1 base, with 9 bases between.

The J gene is TRBJ2-1, the V gene TRBV5-1; TRBD2 might be the D (5 bases). The V end was cut by 7 bases, the J end by 4 bases, with 18 bases between. This CDR3 spans 15 amino acids. The germline CDR1 and CDR2 sequences are SGHRS and YFSETQ. The CDR3 sequence: CASSLERFSYNEQFF. The CDR3 coding sequence is TGCGCCAGCTCCCTCGAGCGGTTTAGTTACAATGAGCAGTTCTTC. Supplemented by reference TRBV5-1 and TRBJ2-1, the full variable domain reads KAGVTQTPRYLIKTRGQQVTLSCSPISGHRSVSWYQQTPGQGLQFLFEYFSETQRNKGNFPGRFSGRQFSNSRSEMNVSTLELGDSALYLCASSLERFSYNEQFFGPGTRLTVL.

V gene TRBV5-1 combines with J gene TRBJ2-5, with 8 bases fitting TRBD1. The junction had 6 bases not matched to a gene; V was cut back by 6 bases and J by 5 bases. In germline, CDR1 is SGHRS, CDR2 YFSETQ. CDR3 length: 13 amino acids. The CDR3 reads CASKGTGLETQYF. Written as DNA, the CDR3 is TGCGCCAGCAAAGGGACAGGCTTGGAGACCCAGTACTTC.

This clonotype appeared a few times. This rearrangement joins TRBV20-1 to TRBJ2-7, with 9 bases lining up with TRBD2. This CDR3 is 15 amino acids long. V shed 2 bases, J shed 4 bases, and the junction held 9 bases outside the gene matches. In germline, CDR1 is DFQATT, CDR2 SNEGSKA (reference sequence). This CDR3 reads CSARRRLAGKYEQYF. In DNA, the CDR3 is TGCAGTGCTAGAAGGCGGCTAGCGGGGAAATACGAGCAGTACTTC.